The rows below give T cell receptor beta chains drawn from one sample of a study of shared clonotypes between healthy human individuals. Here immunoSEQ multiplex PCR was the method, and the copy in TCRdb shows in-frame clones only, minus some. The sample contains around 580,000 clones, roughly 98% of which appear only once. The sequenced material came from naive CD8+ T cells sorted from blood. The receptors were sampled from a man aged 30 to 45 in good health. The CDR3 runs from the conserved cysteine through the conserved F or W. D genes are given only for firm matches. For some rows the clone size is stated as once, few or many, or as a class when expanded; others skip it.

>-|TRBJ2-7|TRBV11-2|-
CASSRRIYEQYF
TGTGCCAGCAGCAGGAGAATCTACGAGCAGTACTTC
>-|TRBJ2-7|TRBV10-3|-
CAISESAYEQYF
TGTGCCATCAGTGAGTCTGCCTACGAGCAGTACTTC
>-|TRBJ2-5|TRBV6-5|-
CASTPAGNQETQYF
TGTGCCAGCACCCCGGCGGGAAACCAAGAGACCCAGTACTTC
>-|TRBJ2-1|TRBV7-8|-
CASSSRELRFGEQFF
TGTGCCAGCAGCTCCCGGGAGCTCCGATTTGGTGAGCAGTTCTTC
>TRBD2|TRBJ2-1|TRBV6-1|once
CASSEPTSPTDEQFF
TGTGCCAGCAGTGAACCGACTAGCCCCACGGATGAGCAGTTCTTC
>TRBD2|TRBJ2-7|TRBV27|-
CASSLSSGFYEQYF
TGTGCCAGCAGTTTGTCTAGCGGATTTTACGAGCAGTACTTC
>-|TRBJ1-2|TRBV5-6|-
CASSLPGMNYGYTF
TGTGCCAGCAGCTTGCCCGGAATGAACTATGGCTACACCTTC
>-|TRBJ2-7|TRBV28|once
CASSFGLSYEQYF
TGTGCCAGCAGTTTCGGTCTATCCTACGAGCAGTACTTC
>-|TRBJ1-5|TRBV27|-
CASSPGPGYNQPQHF
TGTGCCAGCAGTCCGGGACCGGGATACAATCAGCCCCAGCATTTT
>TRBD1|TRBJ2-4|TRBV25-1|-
CASSQGDIQYF
TGTGCCAGCAGTCAGGGGGACATTCAGTACTTC
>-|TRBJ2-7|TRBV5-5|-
CASSLALNPYEQYF
TGTGCCAGCAGCTTGGCCCTTAACCCCTACGAGCAGTACTTC
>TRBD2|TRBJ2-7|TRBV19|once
CASSRTSGSHEQYF
TGTGCCAGTAGTAGGACTAGCGGGAGCCACGAGCAGTACTTC
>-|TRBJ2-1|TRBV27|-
CASSRGLPWISYNEQFF
TGTGCCAGCAGTCGTGGACTTCCTTGGATCTCCTACAATGAGCAGTTCTTC
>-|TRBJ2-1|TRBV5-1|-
CASSFRPGHIDEQFF
TGCGCCAGCAGCTTTCGCCCAGGGCATATAGATGAGCAGTTCTTC
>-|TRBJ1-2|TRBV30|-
CAWSDLDPNWGYGYTF
TGTGCCTGGAGTGATTTGGACCCGAACTGGGGCTATGGCTACACCTTC
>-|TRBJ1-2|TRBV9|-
CASSVERDGSYGYTF
TGTGCCAGCAGCGTTGAGAGGGACGGGTCCTATGGCTACACCTTC
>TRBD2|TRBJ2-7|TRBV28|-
CASSSYRLAGHISYEQYF
TGTGCCAGCAGTTCCTACCGACTAGCGGGACACATCTCCTACGAGCAGTACTTC
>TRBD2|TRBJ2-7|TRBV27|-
CASRVGLAGSWSYEQYF
TGTGCCAGCAGGGTCGGACTAGCGGGATCTTGGTCCTACGAGCAGTACTTC
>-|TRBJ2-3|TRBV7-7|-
CASSLRTGSTDTQYF
TGTGCTAGCAGCTTACGGACTGGATCCACAGATACGCAGTATTTT
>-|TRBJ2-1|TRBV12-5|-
CASAPESSYNEQFF
TGTGCTAGTGCCCCGGAAAGCTCCTACAATGAGCAGTTCTTC
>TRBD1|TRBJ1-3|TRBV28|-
CASSLLSGGDSSGNTIYF
TGTGCCAGCAGTTTACTCTCAGGGGGGGATAGCTCTGGAAACACCATATATTTT
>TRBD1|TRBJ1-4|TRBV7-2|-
CASSLRSRGVEKLFF
TGTGCCAGCAGCCTAAGAAGCAGGGGGGTTGAAAAACTGTTTTTT
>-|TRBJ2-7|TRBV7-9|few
CASSLLHEQYF
TGTGCCAGCAGCCTCTTGCACGAGCAGTACTTC
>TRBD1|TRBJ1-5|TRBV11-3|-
CASSLDRDSPHSNQPQHF
TGTGCCAGCAGCTTGGACAGGGATTCCCCCCATAGCAATCAGCCCCAGCATTTT
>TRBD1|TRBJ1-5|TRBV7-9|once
CASSLSGTGTNQPQHF
TGTGCCAGCAGCTTAAGCGGGACAGGGACCAATCAGCCCCAGCATTTT
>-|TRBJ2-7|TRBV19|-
CASSDSYSYEQYF
TGTGCCAGTTCGGACAGTTACTCCTACGAGCAGTACTTC
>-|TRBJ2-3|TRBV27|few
CASRRGWRTDTQYF
TGTGCCAGCAGAAGGGGGTGGAGAACAGATACGCAGTATTTT
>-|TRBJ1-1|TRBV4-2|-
CASSQEESGGHTEAFF
TGTGCCAGCAGCCAAGAGGAGTCTGGGGGCCACACTGAAGCTTTCTTT
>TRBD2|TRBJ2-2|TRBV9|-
CASSSSGTSGRAIGELFF
TGTGCCAGCAGCTCGTCCGGGACTAGCGGGAGGGCAATCGGGGAGCTGTTTTTT
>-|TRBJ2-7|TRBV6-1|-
CASRDSRAIYEQYF
TGTGCCAGCAGGGATTCTAGAGCCATCTACGAGCAGTACTTC
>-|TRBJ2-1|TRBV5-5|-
CASSLDPGSYNEQFF
TGTGCCAGCAGCTTGGATCCAGGGTCCTACAATGAGCAGTTCTTC
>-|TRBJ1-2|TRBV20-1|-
CSAWRGYTF
TGCAGTGCTTGGCGCGGCTACACCTTC
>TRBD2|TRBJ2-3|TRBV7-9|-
CASSRNSGSTDTQYF
TGTGCCAGCAGCCGAAATAGCGGGAGCACAGATACGCAGTATTTT
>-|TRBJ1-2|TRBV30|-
CAWSEVNYGYTF
TGTGCCTGGAGTGAAGTCAACTATGGCTACACCTTC
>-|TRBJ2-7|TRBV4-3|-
CASSQSKQGPVYEQYF
TGCGCCAGCAGCCAAAGCAAACAGGGTCCTGTCTACGAGCAGTACTTC
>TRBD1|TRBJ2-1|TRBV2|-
CARRDRGHEQFF
TGTGCCAGACGGGACAGGGGCCATGAGCAGTTCTTC
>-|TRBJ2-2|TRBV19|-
CASSTELAGELFF
TGTGCCAGTAGTACCGAGTTAGCCGGGGAGCTGTTTTTT
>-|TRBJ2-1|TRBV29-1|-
CSVEVAGSYNEQFF
TGCAGCGTTGAAGTCGCAGGCTCCTACAATGAGCAGTTCTTC
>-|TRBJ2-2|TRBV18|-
CASSPPPGILRTGELFF
TGTGCCAGCTCACCTCCCCCGGGAATCCTTCGCACCGGGGAGCTGTTTTTT
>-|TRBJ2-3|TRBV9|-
CASSVVPTDTQYF
TGTGCCAGCAGCGTAGTGCCCACAGATACGCAGTATTTT
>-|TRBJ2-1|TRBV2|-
CASTFDHSYNEQFF
TGTGCCAGCACGTTCGACCATTCCTACAATGAGCAGTTCTTC
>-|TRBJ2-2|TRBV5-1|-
CASSPRWDDTGELFF
TGCGCCAGCTCACCAAGATGGGACGACACCGGGGAGCTGTTTTTT
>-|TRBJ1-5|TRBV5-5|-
CASNPTGLNQPQHF
TGTGCCAGCAACCCGACTGGCTTAAATCAGCCCCAGCATTTT
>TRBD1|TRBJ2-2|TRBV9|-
CASSVDRDRVANTGELFF
TGTGCCAGCAGCGTAGATCGGGACAGGGTGGCCAACACCGGGGAGCTGTTTTTT
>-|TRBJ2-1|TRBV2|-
CASSRARQRGNNEQFF
TGTGCCAGCAGCCGAGCCCGACAGAGGGGTAACAATGAGCAGTTCTTC
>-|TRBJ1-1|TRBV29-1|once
CSVRQWDSTEAFF
TGCAGCGTTAGGCAGTGGGATAGCACTGAAGCTTTCTTT
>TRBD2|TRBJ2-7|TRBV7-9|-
CASTLSGGRNYEQYF
TGTGCCAGCACCCTATCGGGGGGACGGAACTACGAGCAGTACTTC
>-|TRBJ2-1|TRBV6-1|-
CASSELGSSYNEQFF
TGTGCCAGCAGTGAATTGGGGAGCTCCTACAATGAGCAGTTCTTC
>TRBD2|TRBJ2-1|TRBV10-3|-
CAISGEAGAEQFF
TGTGCCATCAGCGGAGAAGCGGGGGCCGAGCAGTTCTTC
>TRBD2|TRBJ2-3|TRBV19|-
CASSTPTSDRTDTQYF
TGTGCCAGTAGTACACCGACTAGCGACCGCACAGATACGCAGTATTTT
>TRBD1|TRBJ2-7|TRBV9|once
CASSGDSSYEQYF
TGTGCCAGCAGCGGGGACAGCAGCTACGAGCAGTACTTC
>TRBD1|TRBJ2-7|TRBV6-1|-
CASSRQGYEQYF
TGTGCCAGCAGTCGACAGGGCTACGAGCAGTACTTC
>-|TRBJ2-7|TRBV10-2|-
CASSESASYEQYF
TGCGCCAGCAGTGAGTCGGCCAGCTACGAGCAGTACTTC
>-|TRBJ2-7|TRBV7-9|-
CASSLPPIYEQYF
TGTGCCAGCAGCTTACCCCCCATTTACGAGCAGTACTTC